The following is a T cell receptor (beta chain) sequence with its context. The data derive from a study of T-cell reconstitution after alpha-beta-depleted transplantation in children. Germline-derived CDR1 and CDR2 are SGHKS and YYEKEE (reference sequence). The CDR3 is 15 residues long. Trimming removed 1 base from V and 6 bases from J; junction bases left unmatched: 6. Researchers prepared the TCRbeta library using unique molecular identifiers, the study reports. TCRdb reprocessed the PCR reads with MiXCR, giving one entry per CDR3 protein. Counted here are 600,000 to 700,000 distinct CDR3 sequences, approximately 16% occurring once; the ten biggest clones make up around 0.96%.

This clonotype originated in a human donor who donated a stem cell graft to a child with acute myeloid leukemia. The material was PBMCs from the stem cell graft donor, obtained from the stem cell graft. The V and J genes are TRBV5-5 and TRBJ2-3; 9 bases are a match to TRBD2. DNA of the CDR3: TGTGCCAGCAGCTTGATCACTCTAGCGGGGGATACGCAGTATTTT. This translates into CASSLITLAGDTQYF.